This TCR beta chain was recovered during a study of OX40 agonist ivuxolimab in advanced cancers. Study overall: Ivuxolimab is an agonistic anti-OX40 (CD134) antibody, and patients were treated with it.

From germline, CDR1 is KGHSH and CDR2 LQKENI. The V gene lost 4 bases and the J gene lost 2 bases, with 17 bases spanning the gap. The CDR3 loop spans 16 amino acids. Sequenced by immunoSEQ multiplex PCR; TCRdb stores in-frame clones only, minus some. The profile covers 70,000 to 95,000 clones, with around nine tenths appearing a single time and 0.75% to 0.95% taken by the ten largest. The chain employs TRBV18 and TRBJ1-1; D unclear. This receptor was obtained from an adult with an advanced solid tumor such as melanoma, head and neck, liver or kidney cancer. The sample here was CD4+ or CD8+ T cells sorted from blood, taken in a trial of the OX40 agonist ivuxolimab. Written as DNA, the CDR3 is TGTGCCAGCTCACAAAACCGGGCCGGACTCAACACTGAAGCTTTCTTT. This encodes CASSQNRAGLNTEAFF.